These 10 T cell receptor beta chains share one sample of origin, sequenced in a study of cytomegalovirus exposure and HLA in healthy donors. 60 Vbeta and 13 Jbeta primers were used in PCR. The protocol was immunoSEQ multiplex PCR, while the TCRdb copy is restricted to in-frame clones and leaves out a portion. The data hold around 120,000 clones, with 78% observed a single time. The specimen sequenced was PBMCs. The receptors were gathered from a woman in her thirties in good health and CMV-seropositive.

This clone was detected only a few times. J is TRBJ1-1 and V is TRBV4-1, with 7 bases aligning to TRBD1. Germline CDR1 is MGHRA and CDR2 is YSYEKL. The ends lost 0 bases at V and 8 bases at J; junction bases unmatched: 6. This CDR3 contains 14 residues. CDR3 sequence: CASSQDRGTEEAFF. CDR3 in DNA: TGCGCCAGCAGCCAAGATAGGGGGACAGAGGAAGCTTTCTTT.

The V call is TRBV29-1, the J call TRBJ1-2, with 12 bases aligning to TRBD1. Germline CDR1 reads SQVTM; CDR2 reads ANQGSEA. CDR3 length: 15 amino acids. V shed 6 bases, J shed 8 bases, and the junction held 13 bases outside the gene matches. The DNA of the CDR3 is TGCAGCGTCTTGACTCCGGGACAGGGGGCGAGGGGCTACACCTTC. It encodes CSVLTPGQGARGYTF.

In its sample, this clone was seen a few times. J is TRBJ1-2 and V is TRBV11-2, with no clear D. Germline CDR1 is SGHAT and CDR2 is FQNNGV. CDR3 size: 13 residues. Trimming cost V 7 bases and J 7 bases, with 16 bases left between them. Here the CDR3 DNA reads TGTGCCAGCACCAATTACGGACGGGGTGGCTACACCTTC. Translating it yields CASTNYGRGGYTF. Variable domain in full (rest from reference TRBV11-2 and TRBJ1-2): EAGVAQSPRYKIIEKRQSVAFWCNPISGHATLYWYQQILGQGPKLLIQFQNNGVVDDSQLPKDRFSAERLKGVDSTLKIQPAKLEDSAVYLCASTNYGRGGYTFGSGTRLTVV.

The chain is built from TRBV6-1 and TRBJ1-5; D is undetermined. V lost 8 bases and J 4 bases, leaving 9 bases between the germline ends. The CDR3 runs 12 residues. Germline-derived CDR1 and CDR2 are MNHNS and SASEGT. CDR3 residues: CASRDGNQPQHF. The CDR3 nucleotides are TGTGCCAGCCGAGACGGGAATCAGCCCCAGCATTTT.

The J gene is TRBJ2-3, the V gene TRBV7-2; weak D call: TRBD2 (7 bases). The V gene lost 2 bases and the J gene lost 3 bases, with 15 bases spanning the gap. The CDR3 loop spans 16 amino acids. Germline V gene data show CDR1 as SGHTA and CDR2 as FQGNSA. The CDR3 DNA is TGTGCCAGCAGCTTACGGCGGGGAGGGGGGACAGATACGCAGTATTTT. It is translated as CASSLRRGGGTDTQYF.

The gene calls are TRBV11-2 and TRBJ2-3, with a tentative D call TRBD1 (6 bases). Per germline, CDR1 SGHAT and CDR2 FQNNGV. The CDR3 consists of 15 residues. The V end was cut by 5 bases, the J end by 1 base, with 13 bases between. The DNA for the CDR3 is TGTGCCAGCAGCCTTGCTGAGGGGGGCACAGATACGCAGTATTTT. Translation: CASSLAEGGTDTQYF.

The gene calls are TRBV2 and TRBJ2-3; TRBD1 agrees at 7 bases. The CDR3 loop spans 15 amino acids. Germline CDR1 is SNHLY and CDR2 is FYNNEI. Trimming removed 6 bases from V and 8 bases from J; junction bases left unmatched: 14. The CDR3 region has the DNA TGTGCCAGCAGGCTAACAGGGGTCGGAAGTGGTACGCAGTATTTT. Translated: CASRLTGVGSGTQYF.

This clone was seen only once. The V and J genes are TRBV4-2 and TRBJ2-5; D not certain. The V end lost 4 bases, the J end lost 5 bases, and 11 bases lay between the germline ends. There are 13 residues in the CDR3. The germline CDR1 and CDR2 sequences are LGHNA and YNFKEQ. CDR3 sequence (DNA): TGTGCCAGCAGCCTCCTAAACGGGGAGACCCAGTACTTC. It is translated as CASSLLNGETQYF.

The J gene is TRBJ2-6, the V gene TRBV19, with TRBD2 matching 10 bases. Germline-derived CDR1 and CDR2 are LNHDA and SQIVND (reference sequence). V lost 5 bases and J lost 1; bases outside the gene matches: 2. This CDR3 comprises 16 residues. The CDR3 region is CASSQAGGSGANVLTF. The DNA of the CDR3 is TGTGCCAGTAGTCAAGCGGGGGGGTCTGGGGCCAACGTCCTGACTTTC.

The rearrangement joins TRBV6-1 to TRBJ2-7; 7 nucleotides agree with TRBD1. Germline CDR1 and CDR2: MNHNS and SASEGT. The ends lost 10 bases at V and 3 bases at J; junction bases unmatched: 12. The CDR3 is 14 amino acids. The CDR3, as DNA: TGTGCCACCTCGTTCCGGGACAGCAACTACGAGCAGTACTTC. It encodes CATSFRDSNYEQYF.